One sample yielded the 18 T cell receptor beta chains listed below, sequenced in a study of tumor T cells in aggressive B-cell lymphoma. Sequencing used immunoSEQ multiplex PCR; TCRdb keeps in-frame clones, though not all of them. The repertoire holds some 3,500 clones, with more than 75% as singletons. Sequencing was done on a sample of tumor tissue. The receptors here all came from an adult with diffuse large B cell lymphoma.

This clone has just one count. The chain combines TRBV27 with TRBJ2-3; the D is unclear. Germline lookup yields CDR1 MNHEY and CDR2 SMNVEV (reference sequence). V dropped 5 bases and J dropped 6 bases, with 12 bases sitting between them. The CDR3 contains 13 residues. The CDR3 loop reads CASSRVVYDTQYF. The CDR3 nucleotides are TGTGCCAGCAGTCGGGTTGTATATGATACGCAGTATTTT.

CDR3 bases: TGTGCCAGCAGTTTATCTTCGGCGCGGGGCAATCAGCCCCAGCATTTT. Its protein product is CASSLSSARGNQPQHF. The rearrangement joins TRBV27 to TRBJ1-5; D is unresolved. The CDR3 runs 16 residues. V gave up 0 bases and J gave up 2 bases, with 11 bases separating them. The germline V gene has CDR1 MNHEY and CDR2 SMNVEV (reference sequence).

J is TRBJ2-1 and V is TRBV29-1; TRBD1 aligns across 11 bases. Germline loops: CDR1 SQVTM, CDR2 ANQGSEA. The CDR3 is 13 amino acids. In DNA form, the CDR3 reads TGCACCGTGGGGACAGGGGGTCTCAATGAGCAGTTCTTC. It yields the protein CTVGTGGLNEQFF.

J is TRBJ2-7 and V is TRBV6-5; tentatively, D is TRBD2 (6 bases). The V gene lost 10 bases and the J gene lost 1 base, with 17 bases spanning the gap. Germline loops: CDR1 MNHEY, CDR2 SVGAGI. CDR3 length equals 14 residues. This CDR3 reads CATGGLPASYEQYF. The CDR3 coding sequence is TGTGCCACCGGGGGTCTCCCTGCATCCTACGAGCAGTACTTC.

The chain employs TRBV28 and TRBJ2-3; TRBD1 is a possible D gene (6 bases). Between the trimmed V and J ends, which lost 4 bases and 3 bases, there was a span of 14 bases. The CDR3 is made up of 15 amino acids. Looked up from germline, CDR1 is MDHEN and CDR2 is SYDVKM. CDR3 in DNA: TGTGCCAGCAGTTATACAGGGATGGTGACAGATACGCAGTATTTT. It is translated as CASSYTGMVTDTQYF. The variable domain in full, completed from reference TRBV28 and TRBJ2-3, reads DVKVTQSSRYLVKRTGEKVFLECVQDMDHENMFWYRQDPGLGLRLIYFSYDVKMKEKGDIPEGYSVSREKKERFSLILESASTNQTSMYLCASSYTGMVTDTQYFGPGTRLTVL.

V and J are TRBV7-2 and TRBJ2-1; no firm D call. The length of the CDR3 is 13 residues. Germline V gene data show CDR1 as SGHTA and CDR2 as FQGNSA. V gave up 3 bases and J gave up 6 bases, with 9 bases separating them. This CDR3 reads CASSFGRLNEQFF. The CDR3 nucleotides are TGTGCCAGCAGCTTTGGCAGGCTCAATGAGCAGTTCTTC.

This CDR3 is CASSIGGETQYF. CDR3 DNA sequence: TGTGCCAGTAGTATAGGCGGGGAGACCCAGTACTTC. V usage is TRBV19 and J usage is TRBJ2-5, with D perhaps TRBD2 (5 bases). Per the germline V gene, CDR1 is LNHDA and CDR2 is SQIVND (reference sequence). The CDR3 contains 12 residues. The germline V and J ends were trimmed by 1 base and 5 bases, with 5 bases remaining between them.

The chain combines TRBV28 with TRBJ2-7; TRBD2 might be the D (6 bases). Germline CDR1 reads MDHEN; CDR2 reads SYDVKM. Trimming took off 5 bases at V and 5 bases at J, with 10 bases between the two ends. CDR3 length: 12 amino acids. This chain's CDR3 is CASSRLENEQYF. Written as DNA, the CDR3 is TGTGCCAGCAGTCGACTAGAGAACGAGCAGTACTTC.

The chain links TRBV5-4 to TRBJ2-3; D is undetermined. The V and J ends lost 1 base and 0 bases respectively, with 15 bases between them. The length of the CDR3 is 17 residues. Germline lookup yields CDR1 SGHNT and CDR2 YYREEE (reference sequence). DNA for the CDR3: TGTGCCAGCAGCTTGAAGATGGTTACAGTTAGCACAGATACGCAGTATTTT. This codes for CASSLKMVTVSTDTQYF.

The chain is built from TRBV11-2 and TRBJ2-3, with D possibly matching TRBD2 (5 bases). Germline V gene sequence: CDR1 SGHAT, CDR2 FQNNGV. The CDR3 spans 16 residues. V was trimmed by 2 bases and J by 2 bases, leaving 14 bases between them. The CDR3 is CASSLSVGDLTDTQYF. CDR3 nucleotide sequence: TGTGCCAGCAGCTTAAGTGTCGGGGATCTCACAGATACGCAGTATTTT.

This chain uses TRBV30 with TRBJ1-4, with TRBD1 as a possible D gene (6 bases). CDR1 and CDR2 (germline): GTSNPN, SVGIG (reference sequence). The CDR3 runs to 12 residues. The V end lost 4 bases, the J end lost 8 bases, and 11 bases lay between the germline ends. Here the CDR3 reads CAWNRDGEKLFF. CDR3 in DNA: TGTGCCTGGAACAGGGATGGGGAAAAACTGTTTTTT.

This clone was seen a single time. This chain connects TRBV19 to TRBJ2-2; maybe TRBD1 (6 bases). The CDR3 covers 15 residues. The V gene's germline CDR1 is LNHDA and CDR2 SQIVND (reference sequence). Trimming took 5 bases from V and 5 from J, leaving 15 bases between them. The CDR3 bases are TGTGCCAGTAGTGTCTCCCATAGGGGGACCGGGGAGCTGTTTTTT. As protein: CASSVSHRGTGELFF. Based on the CDR3 plus reference TRBV19 and TRBJ2-2, the full variable domain is DGGITQSPKYLFRKEGQNVTLSCEQNLNHDAMYWYRQDPGQGLRLIYYSQIVNDFQKGDIAEGYSVSREKKESFPLTVTSAQKNPTAFYLCASSVSHRGTGELFFGEGSRLTVL.

This clone was detected once. V gene TRBV5-6 combines with J gene TRBJ1-5, with D possibly being TRBD1 (5 bases). The germline V gene encodes CDR1 SGHDT and CDR2 YYEEEE. V lost 2 bases, J lost 7 bases, and 16 bases lay in between. The CDR3 runs 15 residues. The CDR3 spells CASSFQGSSRQPQHF. CDR3 in DNA: TGTGCCAGCAGCTTTCAGGGTAGCAGCCGGCAGCCCCAGCATTTT. Full variable domain (missing parts from reference TRBV5-6 and TRBJ1-5): DAGVTQSPTHLIKTRGQQVTLRCSPKSGHDTVSWYQQALGQGPQFIFQYYEEEERQRGNFPDRFSGHQFPNYSSELNVNALLLGDSALYLCASSFQGSSRQPQHFGDGTRLSIL.

This clone was observed a single time. The chain employs TRBV5-4 and TRBJ1-1; D call uncertain. This CDR3 is built from 13 residues. CDR1 SGHNT and CDR2 YYREEE come from the germline V gene (reference sequence). V was clipped by 2 bases and J by 0 bases, with 5 bases between them. CDR3 in DNA: TGTGCCAGCAGCTTTGGCCTGAACACTGAAGCTTTCTTT. Its protein is CASSFGLNTEAFF.

The V call is TRBV4-2, the J call TRBJ1-2, with 12 bases fitting TRBD1. The V segment lost 1 base and the J segment 8 bases; nucleotides outside the gene matches: 8. Looked up from germline, CDR1 is LGHNA and CDR2 is YNFKEQ. The CDR3 extends over 16 amino acids. The CDR3 nucleotides read TGTGCCAGCAGCCAAGGGGGACAGGGGGCCTCCTACGGCTACACCTTC. It codes for CASSQGGQGASYGYTF.

The rearrangement joins TRBV9 to TRBJ2-1, with 10 bases that match TRBD1. This CDR3 comprises 15 residues. V shed 3 bases, J shed 2 bases, and the junction held 2 bases outside the gene matches. Germline CDR1 reads SGDLS; CDR2 reads YYNGEE. CDR3 in amino acids: CASSEGQGPYNEQFF. CDR3 nucleotides: TGTGCCAGCAGCGAGGGACAGGGGCCCTACAATGAGCAGTTCTTC. The whole variable domain, filled in from reference TRBV9 and TRBJ2-1, reads DSGVTQTPKHLITATGQRVTLRCSPRSGDLSVYWYQQSLDQGLQFLIQYYNGEERAKGNILERFSAQQFPDLHSELNLSSLELGDSALYFCASSEGQGPYNEQFFGPGTRLTVL.

CDR3 amino acids: CATSRDRYTDTQYF. CDR3 DNA sequence: TGTGCCACCAGCAGAGATCGGTACACAGATACGCAGTATTTT. The chain employs TRBV15 and TRBJ2-3, with D unclear. This CDR3 region has 14 residues. V lost 0 bases, J lost 2 bases, and 6 bases lay in between. Per the germline V gene, CDR1 is LNHNV and CDR2 is YYDKDF (reference sequence).

In this sample, this clone turned up a few times. CDR3: CASSPSSGSRDKNIQYF. CDR3 nucleotide sequence: TGCGCCAGCAGCCCCTCTAGCGGGAGTCGGGACAAAAACATTCAGTACTTC. The V and J genes are TRBV4-3 and TRBJ2-4, with 10 bases lining up with TRBD2. The J segment lost 3 bases and the V segment lost 4 bases, leaving 9 bases of the junction unmatched. CDR3 size: 17 residues. Looked up from germline, CDR1 is LGHNA and CDR2 is YSLEER.